These T cell receptor beta chains were read from a single sample in a study of T cells in Graves' hyperthyroidism and ophthalmopathy. TCRdb redid the calling of the multiplex PCR reads with MiXCR, one entry per CDR3 protein. The sample shows more than 550,000 distinct CDR3 sequences, approximately 15% of them seen only once. Material: blood. These TCRs come from a man aged 50-59 years with Graves' hyperthyroidism. Each CDR3 is given with its conserved first and last residue. Fields, in order: J gene, V gene, clone size, D gene, CDR3 protein, CDR3 DNA. D genes are given only for firm matches. Some rows have no size entry. The others give once, few or many, or a class for an expanded clone.

j_call: TRBJ2-7
v_call: TRBV5-1
clone_size: NA
d_call: NA
cdr3_aa: CASSYEQGMEQYF
cdr3_nt: TGCGCCAGCAGCTATGAACAGGGAATGGAGCAGTACTTC

j_call: TRBJ2-6
v_call: TRBV2
clone_size: many
d_call: NA
cdr3_aa: CASSEYDRASGANVLTF
cdr3_nt: TGTGCCAGCAGTGAATATGACAGAGCCTCTGGGGCCAACGTCCTGACTTTC

j_call: TRBJ1-1
v_call: TRBV19
clone_size: many
d_call: NA
cdr3_aa: CASSIAGSTAEAFF
cdr3_nt: TGTGCCAGTAGTATCGCAGGGAGTACGGCTGAAGCTTTCTTT

j_call: TRBJ2-2
v_call: TRBV2
clone_size: many
d_call: TRBD2
cdr3_aa: CASSEVVSGNHTGELFF
cdr3_nt: TGTGCCAGCAGTGAAGTGGTTAGCGGGAATCACACCGGGGAGCTGTTTTTT

j_call: TRBJ1-2
v_call: TRBV28
clone_size: many
d_call: TRBD1
cdr3_aa: CASNVGPGGSYGYTF
cdr3_nt: TGTGCCAGCAATGTGGGCCCAGGGGGCAGCTATGGCTACACCTTC

j_call: TRBJ2-3
v_call: TRBV29-1
clone_size: many
d_call: TRBD2
cdr3_aa: CSGSGRSTDTQYF
cdr3_nt: TGCAGCGGAAGCGGGAGGAGCACAGATACGCAGTATTTT

j_call: TRBJ2-7
v_call: TRBV11-2
clone_size: many
d_call: NA
cdr3_aa: CASSLGETRAVEQYF
cdr3_nt: TGTGCCAGCAGCTTAGGCGAGACTAGAGCGGTCGAGCAGTACTTC

j_call: TRBJ2-4
v_call: TRBV18
clone_size: NA
d_call: TRBD1
cdr3_aa: CASSPRTGIAKDIQYF
cdr3_nt: TGTGCCAGCTCACCACGGACAGGAATAGCCAAAGACATTCAGTACTTC

j_call: TRBJ2-1
v_call: TRBV6-1
clone_size: many
d_call: TRBD2
cdr3_aa: CASSEERGSYNEQFF
cdr3_nt: TGTGCCAGCAGTGAAGAGCGGGGATCCTACAATGAGCAGTTCTTC

j_call: TRBJ1-5
v_call: TRBV28
clone_size: many
d_call: NA
cdr3_aa: CASSKSNQPQHF
cdr3_nt: TGTGCCAGCAGTAAAAGCAATCAGCCCCAGCATTTT

j_call: TRBJ1-2
v_call: TRBV27
clone_size: NA
d_call: TRBD1
cdr3_aa: CASSWDRGNGYTF
cdr3_nt: TGTGCCAGCAGTTGGGACAGGGGAAATGGCTACACCTTC

j_call: TRBJ2-5
v_call: TRBV20-1
clone_size: few
d_call: NA
cdr3_aa: CSVLPRTVQETQYF
cdr3_nt: TGCAGTGTCCTACCCCGGACAGTCCAAGAGACCCAGTACTTC

j_call: TRBJ2-7
v_call: TRBV7-8
clone_size: many
d_call: NA
cdr3_aa: CASSLTGTYEQYF
cdr3_nt: TGTGCCAGCAGCCTTACAGGAACCTACGAGCAGTACTTC

j_call: TRBJ2-1
v_call: TRBV2
clone_size: many
d_call: TRBD2
cdr3_aa: CASSWAWGGRGNEQFF
cdr3_nt: TGTGCCAGCAGCTGGGCCTGGGGCGGGAGGGGGAATGAGCAGTTCTTC

j_call: TRBJ1-1
v_call: TRBV14
clone_size: many
d_call: NA
cdr3_aa: CASSQEWGIEAFF
cdr3_nt: TGTGCCAGCAGCCAAGAATGGGGGATTGAAGCTTTCTTT

j_call: TRBJ2-6
v_call: TRBV15
clone_size: NA
d_call: NA
cdr3_aa: CATSRDGGDGTGANVLTF
cdr3_nt: TGTGCCACCAGCAGAGATGGAGGAGACGGGACTGGGGCCAACGTCCTGACTTTC

j_call: TRBJ1-1
v_call: TRBV19
clone_size: NA
d_call: TRBD1
cdr3_aa: CASAGTGGTEAFF
cdr3_nt: TGTGCCAGTGCCGGGACAGGGGGCACTGAAGCTTTCTTT

j_call: TRBJ2-3
v_call: TRBV7-9
clone_size: NA
d_call: TRBD2
cdr3_aa: CANSSAGATGDTQYF
cdr3_nt: TGTGCCAACAGCTCAGCGGGAGCAACGGGAGATACGCAGTATTTT

j_call: TRBJ2-7
v_call: TRBV6-1
clone_size: NA
d_call: TRBD1
cdr3_aa: CASSIDRGLYEQYF
cdr3_nt: TGTGCCAGCAGCATCGACAGGGGGCTCTACGAGCAGTACTTC

j_call: TRBJ1-2
v_call: TRBV6-5
clone_size: many
d_call: NA
cdr3_aa: CASSYSSGVMGSTF
cdr3_nt: TGTGCCAGCAGTTACTCGTCTGGGGTAATGGGGTCCACCTTC

j_call: TRBJ1-4
v_call: TRBV5-1
clone_size: NA
d_call: NA
cdr3_aa: CASSLASGGGREKLFF
cdr3_nt: TGCGCCAGCAGCTTGGCCAGCGGTGGGGGTAGAGAAAAACTGTTTTTT

j_call: TRBJ1-1
v_call: TRBV30
clone_size: many
d_call: NA
cdr3_aa: CAWSVGVQNTEAFF
cdr3_nt: TGTGCCTGGAGTGTTGGGGTTCAGAACACTGAAGCTTTCTTT

j_call: TRBJ2-1
v_call: TRBV7-8
clone_size: many
d_call: NA
cdr3_aa: CASSLSGTRGEQFF
cdr3_nt: TGTGCCAGCAGCCTGAGCGGGACAAGAGGTGAGCAGTTCTTC

j_call: TRBJ1-1
v_call: TRBV11-2
clone_size: many
d_call: NA
cdr3_aa: CASSLEFTEAFF
cdr3_nt: TGTGCCAGCAGCTTAGAGTTTACTGAAGCTTTCTTT

j_call: TRBJ1-5
v_call: TRBV4-1
clone_size: NA
d_call: TRBD1
cdr3_aa: CASSQAPRGNQPQHF
cdr3_nt: TGCGCCAGCAGCCAAGCACCCAGGGGGAATCAGCCCCAGCATTTT

j_call: TRBJ2-7
v_call: TRBV7-2
clone_size: many
d_call: TRBD1
cdr3_aa: CASRWTGQPSYEQYF
cdr3_nt: TGTGCCAGCAGATGGACGGGACAGCCCTCCTACGAGCAGTACTTC

j_call: TRBJ2-7
v_call: TRBV28
clone_size: few
d_call: TRBD2
cdr3_aa: CASSRTSGIVEQYF
cdr3_nt: TGTGCCAGCAGTCGGACTAGCGGGATTGTCGAGCAGTACTTC

j_call: TRBJ1-1
v_call: TRBV12-3/TRBV12-4
clone_size: many
d_call: NA
cdr3_aa: CASIDYTEAFF
cdr3_nt: TGTGCCAGCATCGATTACACTGAAGCTTTCTTT

j_call: TRBJ1-5
v_call: TRBV20-1
clone_size: NA
d_call: TRBD1
cdr3_aa: CSARDRGTSNQPQHF
cdr3_nt: TGCAGTGCTCGGGACAGGGGTACGTCCAATCAGCCCCAGCATTTT

j_call: TRBJ1-5
v_call: TRBV3-1
clone_size: NA
d_call: NA
cdr3_aa: CASSQDLSNQPQHF
cdr3_nt: TGTGCCAGCAGCCAAGATCTGAGCAATCAGCCCCAGCATTTT

j_call: TRBJ2-3
v_call: TRBV6-6
clone_size: NA
d_call: NA
cdr3_aa: CASSYIGQEVDTQYF
cdr3_nt: TGTGCCAGCAGTTACATCGGGCAGGAGGTAGATACGCAGTATTTT

j_call: TRBJ2-2
v_call: TRBV7-2
clone_size: many
d_call: NA
cdr3_aa: CASSLSAGELFF
cdr3_nt: TGTGCCAGCAGTCTTAGTGCCGGGGAGCTGTTTTTT

j_call: TRBJ2-2
v_call: TRBV5-1
clone_size: many
d_call: NA
cdr3_aa: CASSLVAGPTGELFF
cdr3_nt: TGCGCCAGCAGCTTGGTGGCAGGTCCCACCGGGGAGCTGTTTTTT

j_call: TRBJ1-5
v_call: TRBV20-1
clone_size: NA
d_call: NA
cdr3_aa: CSANSGRLNQPQHF
cdr3_nt: TGCAGTGCTAACTCGGGACGGCTCAATCAGCCCCAGCATTTT

j_call: TRBJ1-6
v_call: TRBV5-1
clone_size: many
d_call: NA
cdr3_aa: CASSLDRVNSPLHF
cdr3_nt: TGCGCCAGCAGCTTGGATCGGGTGAATTCACCCCTCCACTTT

j_call: TRBJ2-3
v_call: TRBV20-1
clone_size: NA
d_call: NA
cdr3_aa: CSARDLIYGHRGGTDTQYF
cdr3_nt: TGCAGTGCTAGAGATCTCATATATGGGCACAGGGGAGGTACAGATACGCAGTATTTT

j_call: TRBJ2-7
v_call: TRBV19
clone_size: many
d_call: NA
cdr3_aa: CASTSDSSYEQYF
cdr3_nt: TGTGCCAGTACCTCGGACAGCTCCTACGAGCAGTACTTC

j_call: TRBJ2-7
v_call: TRBV7-2
clone_size: NA
d_call: TRBD1
cdr3_aa: CASSALGQLYEQYF
cdr3_nt: TGTGCCAGCAGCGCACTGGGACAGCTCTACGAGCAGTACTTC

j_call: TRBJ2-3
v_call: TRBV29-1
clone_size: NA
d_call: NA
cdr3_aa: CSARRSSGGTDTQYF
cdr3_nt: TGCAGCGCCCGCCGGTCCTCTGGGGGCACAGATACGCAGTATTTT

j_call: TRBJ2-7
v_call: TRBV30
clone_size: NA
d_call: NA
cdr3_aa: CACSGSPKDSYEQYF
cdr3_nt: TGTGCCTGCTCGGGCAGCCCGAAAGACTCCTACGAGCAGTACTTC

j_call: TRBJ2-1
v_call: TRBV2
clone_size: many
d_call: NA
cdr3_aa: CASRQGSPGREQFF
cdr3_nt: TGTGCCAGCAGACAAGGGTCGCCGGGTCGTGAGCAGTTCTTC